The 9 T cell receptor beta chains below were found in one sample sequenced in a study of blood T cell repertoires in COVID-19. Profiled with immunoSEQ multiplex PCR; TCRdb holds only in-frame clones, not every one. This table holds roughly 130,000 clones, roughly 89% found once. Material: PBMCs or T cells enriched from blood (not recorded which). The source of these receptors is a woman aged 25-40 years who had recovered from COVID-19.

As regards this clone: Other DNA sequences within the sample encode an identical CDR3. The gene calls are TRBV24-1 and TRBJ2-7; D is undetermined. Per the germline V gene, CDR1 is KGHDR and CDR2 is SFDVKD. This CDR3 is 15 amino acids long. V was cut by 2 bases and J by 0 bases, with 10 bases left in between. CDR3 sequence: CATSDSGTASYEQYF. CDR3 bases: TGTGCCACCAGTGATTCCGGAACAGCCTCCTACGAGCAGTACTTC.

Of note for this clone: Other DNA sequences in the sample encode the same CDR3. This chain joins TRBV10-3 and TRBJ1-2, with a tentative D call TRBD1 (6 bases). V lost 8 bases to trimming and J lost 5 bases, with 6 bases between them. Germline CDR1 reads ENHRY; CDR2 reads SYGVKD. This CDR3 comprises 10 residues. The CDR3 here is CAIGQYGYTF. CDR3 sequence (DNA): TGTGCCATCGGACAGTATGGCTACACCTTC.

The chain combines TRBV21-1 with TRBJ1-6; TRBD1, the table's D call, was not compared with the DNA. TRBV21-1 is an annotated pseudogene. The CDR3 covers 14 residues. CDR3 loop: CASSHHSFSSPLHF. CDR3 sequence (DNA): TGTGCCAGCAGCCACCACAGCTTCTCTTCACCCCTCCACTTT.

V usage is TRBV20-1 and J usage is TRBJ2-1; the D gene is possibly TRBD2 (5 bases). The CDR3 runs to 11 residues. V lost 7 bases, J lost 12 bases, and 16 bases lay in between. Germline V CDR1 and CDR2: DFQATT, SNEGSKA (reference sequence). The CDR3 here is CSGTADFAQFF. CDR3 DNA sequence: TGCAGTGGGACTGCGGACTTTGCGCAGTTCTTC.

J is TRBJ1-2 and V is TRBV29-1, with D possibly being TRBD1 (5 bases). CDR1 SQVTM and CDR2 ANQGSEA come from the germline V gene. The CDR3 has 14 amino acids. Trimming took 3 bases from V and 7 from J, leaving 18 bases between them. DNA for the CDR3: TGCAGCGTTGATCTAGGGGCGGGCGGGAGTGGCTACACCTTC. This codes for CSVDLGAGGSGYTF.

V usage is TRBV6-5 and J usage is TRBJ2-1, with 9 bases fitting TRBD2. Germline V gene lookup returns CDR1 MNHEY and CDR2 SVGAGI. The CDR3 spans 14 residues. The V and J ends lost 4 bases and 8 bases, in that order; junction bases with no gene match: 6. The chain's CDR3 is CASSLAGAVDEQFF. The DNA of the CDR3 is TGTGCCAGCAGTTTAGCGGGAGCGGTCGATGAGCAGTTCTTC.

V gene TRBV2 combines with J gene TRBJ2-5; the D gene is possibly TRBD1 (5 bases). Trimming pared 8 bases from V and 2 bases from J, leaving 9 bases between. The CDR3 length is 12 residues. Germline assignment: CDR1 SNHLY and CDR2 FYNNEI. Written as DNA, the CDR3 is TGTGCCAGCGACAGTATTCAAGAGACCCAGTACTTC. Encoded protein: CASDSIQETQYF.

J is TRBJ1-2 and V is TRBV19; TRBD1 agrees at 11 bases. Trimming at V came to 3 bases and at J to 4 bases, leaving 4 bases not matched to a gene. The CDR3 totals 15 residues. Germline V gene sequence: CDR1 LNHDA, CDR2 SQIVND (reference sequence). The CDR3 sequence: CASSMVGTGGYGYTF. CDR3 bases: TGTGCCAGTAGTATGGTCGGGACAGGGGGCTATGGCTACACCTTC.

The CDR3: CSVVSGGRSYTF. Written as DNA, the CDR3 is TGCAGCGTTGTTTCAGGGGGCAGGAGCTACACCTTC. The chain employs TRBV29-1 and TRBJ1-2, with 8 bases fitting TRBD1. V lost 4 bases, J lost 9 bases, and 7 bases stayed unmatched. This CDR3 comprises 12 residues. CDR1 is SQVTM, CDR2 ANQGSEA, per germline.